The rows below give T cell receptor beta chains drawn from one sample of a study of beta chain features in type 1 diabetes. TCRdb's table, derived via immunoSEQ multiplex PCR, lists solely in-frame clones and lacks some. In the table there are more than 250,000 clones, over 20% of which are singletons. Sequencing was performed on naive CD4+ T cells from blood. Every receptor here comes from a woman aged 40 to 50 with type 1 diabetes. Each CDR3 is given with its conserved first and last residue. The order of the fields is clone size, D gene, J gene, V gene, CDR3 DNA, CDR3 protein. D genes are given only for firm matches. Only some rows state a clone size, as once, few, many or a class for expanded clones.

abundance: few
d_gene: TRBD1
j_gene: TRBJ2-1
v_gene: TRBV29-1
CDR3nt: TGCAGCGTGCGAGGACAGGTGGAGAATGAGCAGTTCTTC
CDR3aa: CSVRGQVENEQFF

abundance: NA
d_gene: TRBD2
j_gene: TRBJ2-7
v_gene: TRBV7-3
CDR3nt: TGTGCCAGCAGCCCTGGGACTAGCTACGAGCAGTACTTC
CDR3aa: CASSPGTSYEQYF

abundance: few
d_gene: NA
j_gene: TRBJ2-5
v_gene: TRBV30
CDR3nt: TGTGCCTGGAGTGACCATTCTGGGGGGACCGTGGGAGGGACCCAGTACTTC
CDR3aa: CAWSDHSGGTVGGTQYF

abundance: NA
d_gene: TRBD1
j_gene: TRBJ1-1
v_gene: TRBV6-6
CDR3nt: TGTGCCACTCATACAGGGGACACTGAAGCTTTCTTT
CDR3aa: CATHTGDTEAFF

abundance: NA
d_gene: NA
j_gene: TRBJ1-5
v_gene: TRBV9
CDR3nt: TGTGCCAGCAGCCCCGTTCGGGATTCAGATCAGCCCCAGCATTTT
CDR3aa: CASSPVRDSDQPQHF

abundance: few
d_gene: TRBD1
j_gene: TRBJ2-7
v_gene: TRBV11-2
CDR3nt: TGTGCCAGCAGCGCCCGGGACAGGTGGGACGAGCAGTACTTC
CDR3aa: CASSARDRWDEQYF

abundance: NA
d_gene: TRBD1
j_gene: TRBJ2-7
v_gene: TRBV6-5
CDR3nt: TGTGCCAGCAGTTACTCCGGGACAGGCGTGTACGAGCAGTACTTC
CDR3aa: CASSYSGTGVYEQYF

abundance: NA
d_gene: TRBD1
j_gene: TRBJ2-7
v_gene: TRBV7-2
CDR3nt: TGTGCCAGCAGCCTCTCCTCTACAGGGGTCCCCTACGAGCAGTACTTC
CDR3aa: CASSLSSTGVPYEQYF

abundance: few
d_gene: TRBD1
j_gene: TRBJ1-4
v_gene: TRBV7-9
CDR3nt: TGTGCCAGCAGTTCGGGACAGGAAAAACTGTTTTTT
CDR3aa: CASSSGQEKLFF

abundance: NA
d_gene: NA
j_gene: TRBJ1-5
v_gene: TRBV4-1
CDR3nt: TGCGCCAGCAGCCAAGATCGAGGGCGGCAGCCCCAGCATTTT
CDR3aa: CASSQDRGRQPQHF

abundance: NA
d_gene: TRBD1
j_gene: TRBJ2-2
v_gene: TRBV9
CDR3nt: TGTGCCAGCAGCTGGGACAGGGGATCCGGGGAGCTGTTTTTT
CDR3aa: CASSWDRGSGELFF

abundance: few
d_gene: TRBD1
j_gene: TRBJ1-4
v_gene: TRBV15
CDR3nt: TGTGCCACCAGCAGAGACCTCCAGGGGGCTCAGGCTAATGAAAAACTGTTTTTT
CDR3aa: CATSRDLQGAQANEKLFF

abundance: few
d_gene: TRBD2
j_gene: TRBJ2-1
v_gene: TRBV30
CDR3nt: TGTGCCGGTAGGACTAGCGGGAGAGGATCCTACAATGAGCAGTTCTTC
CDR3aa: CAGRTSGRGSYNEQFF

abundance: NA
d_gene: NA
j_gene: TRBJ1-2
v_gene: TRBV30
CDR3nt: TGTGCCTGGAAAACTAACAGGGACGGCTACACCTTC
CDR3aa: CAWKTNRDGYTF

abundance: few
d_gene: TRBD1
j_gene: TRBJ1-1
v_gene: TRBV5-4
CDR3nt: TGTGCCAGCAGGGATCAGGGGGCCAACACTGAAGCTTTCTTT
CDR3aa: CASRDQGANTEAFF

abundance: few
d_gene: TRBD2
j_gene: TRBJ2-1
v_gene: TRBV7-9
CDR3nt: TGTGCCAGCAGCAGACTAGCGGGGGGCCCCGTAGACAATGAGCAGTTCTTC
CDR3aa: CASSRLAGGPVDNEQFF

abundance: few
d_gene: NA
j_gene: TRBJ2-3
v_gene: TRBV7-2
CDR3nt: TGTGCCAGCAGGCTATCCGGGACAGATACGCAGTATTTT
CDR3aa: CASRLSGTDTQYF